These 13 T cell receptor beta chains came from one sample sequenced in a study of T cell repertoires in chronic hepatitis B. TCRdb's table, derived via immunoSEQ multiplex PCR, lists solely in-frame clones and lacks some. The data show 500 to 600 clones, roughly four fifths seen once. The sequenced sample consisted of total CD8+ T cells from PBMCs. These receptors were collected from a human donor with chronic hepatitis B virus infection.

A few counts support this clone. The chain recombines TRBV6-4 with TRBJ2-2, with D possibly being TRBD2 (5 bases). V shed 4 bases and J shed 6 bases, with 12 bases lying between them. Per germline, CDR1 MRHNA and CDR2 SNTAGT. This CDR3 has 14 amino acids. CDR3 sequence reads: CASSAMEAPGELFF. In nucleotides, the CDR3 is TGTGCCAGCAGTGCGATGGAGGCGCCCGGGGAGCTGTTTTTT.

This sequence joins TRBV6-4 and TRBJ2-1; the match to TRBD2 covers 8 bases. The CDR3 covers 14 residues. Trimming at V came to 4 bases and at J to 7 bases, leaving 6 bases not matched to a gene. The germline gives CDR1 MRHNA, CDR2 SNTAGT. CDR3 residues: CASSADSGVNEQFF. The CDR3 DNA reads TGTGCCAGCAGTGCCGATAGCGGGGTAAATGAGCAGTTCTTC.

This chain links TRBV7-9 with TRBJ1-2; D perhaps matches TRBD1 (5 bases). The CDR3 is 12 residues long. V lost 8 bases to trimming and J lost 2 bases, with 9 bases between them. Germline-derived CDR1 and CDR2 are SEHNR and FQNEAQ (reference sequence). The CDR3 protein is CASQGGNYGYTF. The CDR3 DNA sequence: TGTGCCAGCCAGGGTGGAAACTATGGCTACACCTTC.

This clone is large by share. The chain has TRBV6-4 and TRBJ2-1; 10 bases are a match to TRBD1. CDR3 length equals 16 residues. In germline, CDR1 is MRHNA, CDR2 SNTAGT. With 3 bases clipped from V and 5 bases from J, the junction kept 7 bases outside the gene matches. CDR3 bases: TGTGCCAGCAGTGAACGGTCTGGACAGGGGGACAATGAGCAGTTCTTC. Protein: CASSERSGQGDNEQFF.

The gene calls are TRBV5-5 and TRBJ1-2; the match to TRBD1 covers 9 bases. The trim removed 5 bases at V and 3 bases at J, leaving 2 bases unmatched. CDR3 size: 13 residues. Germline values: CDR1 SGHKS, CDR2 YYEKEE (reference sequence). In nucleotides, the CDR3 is TGTGCCAGCAGTTGGGACAGGGACTATGGCTACACCTTC. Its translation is CASSWDRDYGYTF.

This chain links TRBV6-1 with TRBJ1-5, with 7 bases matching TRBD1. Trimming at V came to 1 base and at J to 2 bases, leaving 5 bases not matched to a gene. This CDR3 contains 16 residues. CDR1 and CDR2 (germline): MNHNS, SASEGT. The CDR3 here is CASSEVVGTGNQPQHF. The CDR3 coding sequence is TGTGCCAGCAGTGAAGTCGTCGGGACAGGCAATCAGCCCCAGCATTTT.

This CDR3 is CATSRNRGYEQYF. For the CDR3, the DNA is TGCGCCACCAGTAGGAATAGGGGCTACGAGCAGTACTTC. The chain employs TRBV4-1 and TRBJ2-7, with a possible D match to TRBD1 (5 bases). Germline values: CDR1 MGHRA, CDR2 YSYEKL. This CDR3 is built from 13 residues. V lost 10 bases to trimming and J lost 3 bases, with 16 bases between them.

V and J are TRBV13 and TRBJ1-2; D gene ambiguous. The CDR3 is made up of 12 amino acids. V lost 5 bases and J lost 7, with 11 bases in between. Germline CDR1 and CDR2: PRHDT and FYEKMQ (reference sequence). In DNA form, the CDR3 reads TGTGCCAGCAGCACTCAATTATCTGGCTACACCTTC. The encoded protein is CASSTQLSGYTF.

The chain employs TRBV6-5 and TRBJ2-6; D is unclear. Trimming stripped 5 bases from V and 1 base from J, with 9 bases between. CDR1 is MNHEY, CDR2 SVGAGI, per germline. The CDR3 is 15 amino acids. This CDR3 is CASSPEISGANVLTF. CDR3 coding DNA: TGTGCCAGCAGTCCCGAGATATCTGGGGCCAACGTCCTGACTTTC.

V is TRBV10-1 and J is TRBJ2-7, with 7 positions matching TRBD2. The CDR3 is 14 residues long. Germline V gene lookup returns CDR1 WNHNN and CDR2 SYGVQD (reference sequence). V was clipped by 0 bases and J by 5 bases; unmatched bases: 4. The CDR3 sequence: CASSESGSGDEQYF. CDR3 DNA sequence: TGCGCCAGCAGTGAGTCCGGGAGCGGGGACGAGCAGTACTTC.

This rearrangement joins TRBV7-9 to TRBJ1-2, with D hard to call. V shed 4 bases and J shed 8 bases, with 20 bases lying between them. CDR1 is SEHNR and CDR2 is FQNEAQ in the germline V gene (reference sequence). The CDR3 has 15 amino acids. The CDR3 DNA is TGTGCCAGCAGCTACTTTCGGGAACTTACTTACGGCTACACCTTC. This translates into CASSYFRELTYGYTF. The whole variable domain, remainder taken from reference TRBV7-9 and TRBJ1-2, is DTGVSQNPRHKITKRGQNVTFRCDPISEHNRLYWYRQTLGQGPEFLTYFQNEAQLEKSRLLSDRFSAERPKGSFSTLEIQRTEQGDSAMYLCASSYFRELTYGYTFGSGTRLTVV.

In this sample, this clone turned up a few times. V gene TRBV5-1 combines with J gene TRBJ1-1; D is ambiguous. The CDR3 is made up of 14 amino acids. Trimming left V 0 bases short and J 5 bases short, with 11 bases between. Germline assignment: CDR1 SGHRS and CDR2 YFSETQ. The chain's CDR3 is CASSLDVLGTEAFF. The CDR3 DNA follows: TGCGCCAGCAGCTTGGACGTTCTTGGGACTGAAGCTTTCTTT.

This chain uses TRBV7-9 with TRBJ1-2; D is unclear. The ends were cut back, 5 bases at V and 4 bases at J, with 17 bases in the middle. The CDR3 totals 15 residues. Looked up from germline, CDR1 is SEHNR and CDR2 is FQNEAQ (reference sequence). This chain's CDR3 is CASSTKAWKTYGYTF. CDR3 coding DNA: TGTGCCAGCAGCACAAAGGCATGGAAGACCTATGGCTACACCTTC.